A single sample gave rise to the 26 T cell receptor beta chains below, sequenced in a study of T cells in Graves' hyperthyroidism and ophthalmopathy (dated by TCRdb to between 2018 and 2020). Receptor amplification or capture employed multiplex PCR. The sequencer listed for this sample is Illumina HiSeq 2000. The TCR beta CDR3 regions were amplified from RNA transcripts. For the first round of RT-PCR on the TCR CDR3, the HTBI primer set was used together with the Qiagen OneStep RT-PCR kit. TCRdb trimmed public reads at Q25 via fastp, called clones via MiXCR and kept in-frame beta chains. CDR3 protein duplicates are merged, each entry listing the most common genes and DNA. Within this sample are 400,000 to 600,000 distinct CDR3 sequences, with approximately 16% of them counted one time only. Roughly 29% of the sample lies in the top ten. The sample consisted of blood. These receptors originate from a woman in her twenties or thirties with Graves' ophthalmopathy.

This clonotype was seen repeatedly, ten times or more. The CDR3 sequence: CASRGTADYTDTQYF. The DNA of the CDR3 is TGTGCCAGCAGGGGGACAGCAGACTACACAGATACGCAGTATTTT. The chain is built from TRBV28 and TRBJ2-3; 7 bases align to TRBD1. The germline V gene has CDR1 MDHEN and CDR2 SYDVKM. The CDR3 consists of 15 residues. V lost 6 bases, J lost 2 bases, and 8 bases stayed unmatched.

This clonotype turned up a few times. The gene calls are TRBV30 and TRBJ2-1; D might be TRBD1 (6 bases). Germline CDR1 and CDR2: GTSNPN and SVGIG (reference sequence). V was trimmed by 7 bases and J by 5 bases, leaving 33 bases between them. The CDR3 loop spans 19 amino acids. As DNA, the CDR3 is TGTGCCTTGGAAAGGTTCCTGACAGGCGGGTTGCGATTCCACAATGAGCAGTTCTTC. Its protein is CALERFLTGGLRFHNEQFF.

This clonotype was observed a few times. The chain carries TRBV9 and TRBJ2-2; D unresolved. V dropped 0 bases and J dropped 1 base, with 10 bases sitting between them. This CDR3 has 16 residues. Germline V gene sequence: CDR1 SGDLS, CDR2 YYNGEE. As DNA, the CDR3 is TGTGCCAGCAGCGTAGAACTACCGGGGAACACCGGGGAGCTGTTTTTT. Translating gives CASSVELPGNTGELFF.

This clonotype was recorded at least ten times. This chain joins TRBV18 and TRBJ1-3; no clear D gene. V lost 3 bases and J 0 bases, leaving 9 bases between the germline ends. Per germline, CDR1 KGHSH and CDR2 LQKENI. This CDR3 is built from 15 residues. In DNA form, the CDR3 reads TGTGCCAGCTCACCGGACGGTAACTCTGGAAACACCATATATTTT. The encoded protein is CASSPDGNSGNTIYF.

This clonotype was observed a few times. The chain carries TRBV4-1 and TRBJ2-3; the match to TRBD2 covers 7 bases. Germline assignment: CDR1 MGHRA and CDR2 YSYEKL. The J segment lost 4 bases and the V segment lost 0 bases, leaving 4 bases of the junction unmatched. The CDR3 contains 15 residues. The CDR3 is CASSQEGRGPDTQYF. DNA for the CDR3: TGCGCCAGCAGCCAAGAAGGGAGGGGCCCAGATACGCAGTATTTT.

This clonotype was observed at least ten times. This chain connects TRBV30 to TRBJ2-1; 10 nucleotides line up with TRBD2. Losses at the gene ends were 4 bases for V and 3 bases for J; bases not matched to a gene: 3. The CDR3 spans 14 residues. CDR1 and CDR2 from the germline V gene are GTSNPN and SVGIG (reference sequence). CDR3 sequence reads: CAWNGLADYNEQFF. CDR3 in DNA: TGTGCCTGGAATGGACTAGCGGACTACAATGAGCAGTTCTTC.

This clonotype was recorded many times. The chain carries TRBV18 and TRBJ2-3; D is unresolved. The V gene lost 9 bases and the J gene lost 6 bases, with 16 bases spanning the gap. The CDR3 runs to 13 residues. CDR1 is KGHSH and CDR2 is LQKENI in the germline V gene. The CDR3 loop reads CASSMRLEDTQYF. The CDR3 DNA reads as TGTGCCAGTTCGATGCGTTTGGAGGATACGCAGTATTTT.

In this sample, this clonotype turned up many times. V usage is TRBV9 and J usage is TRBJ2-3; 8 bases are shared with TRBD1. Losses at the gene ends were 3 bases for V and 3 bases for J; bases not matched to a gene: 12. The germline gives CDR1 SGDLS, CDR2 YYNGEE. The CDR3 consists of 17 residues. CDR3 amino acids: CASSGRTGRRGTDTQYF. The CDR3 DNA follows: TGTGCCAGCAGCGGACGGACAGGGAGACGGGGAACAGATACGCAGTATTTT.

The rearrangement uses TRBV19 and TRBJ2-7; D could derive from TRBD1 or TRBD2 (5 bases each). The CDR3 extends over 14 amino acids. Germline loops: CDR1 LNHDA, CDR2 SQIVND (reference sequence). The V and J ends lost 6 bases and 1 base respectively, with 13 bases between them. CDR3 nucleotide sequence: TGTGCCAGTAGCTGGGACGGCGGATCCTACGAGCAGTACTTC. Translating it yields CASSWDGGSYEQYF.

A single count supports this clonotype. The V gene is TRBV5-1, the J gene TRBJ2-3, with 10 bases that match TRBD2. This CDR3 is 18 amino acids long. The germline CDR1 and CDR2 sequences are SGHRS and YFSETQ. V shed 1 base, J shed 1 base, and the junction held 9 bases outside the gene matches. The CDR3 loop reads CASSLSSSGRGGTDTQYF. CDR3 in DNA: TGCGCCAGCAGCTTGAGTTCCAGCGGGAGGGGGGGCACAGATACGCAGTATTTT. Complete variable domain (other parts from reference TRBV5-1 and TRBJ2-3): KAGVTQTPRYLIKTRGQQVTLSCSPISGHRSVSWYQQTPGQGLQFLFEYFSETQRNKGNFPGRFSGRQFSNSRSEMNVSTLELGDSALYLCASSLSSSGRGGTDTQYFGPGTRLTVL.

This clonotype was observed a handful of times. The chain links TRBV9 to TRBJ2-7; no definite D call. Trimming shortened V by 0 bases and J by 0 bases, and 7 bases separated the two germline ends. Germline V gene sequence: CDR1 SGDLS, CDR2 YYNGEE. This CDR3 contains 14 residues. The CDR3 nucleotides are TGTGCCAGCAGCGTAGGCCGGAGCTCCTACGAGCAGTACTTC. It is translated as CASSVGRSSYEQYF.

The sample holds many counts of this clonotype. The chain joins TRBV11-2 to TRBJ2-5; D is possibly TRBD1 (6 bases). Trimming shortened V by 1 base and J by 4 bases, and 13 bases separated the two germline ends. The CDR3 loop spans 15 amino acids. In germline, CDR1 is SGHAT, CDR2 FQNNGV. The CDR3 reads CASSLAFWGPETQYF. The CDR3 DNA sequence: TGTGCCAGCAGCTTAGCCTTTTGGGGGCCAGAGACCCAGTACTTC.

This clonotype has a handful of counts. The J gene is TRBJ2-2, the V gene TRBV18; 7 bases line up with TRBD2. The trim removed 0 bases at V and 1 base at J, leaving 2 bases unmatched. Per the germline V gene, CDR1 is KGHSH and CDR2 is LQKENI. CDR3 length: 16 amino acids. CDR3 bases: TGTGCCAGCTCACCACCAAGCGGGAAGAACACCGGGGAGCTGTTTTTT. Its protein product is CASSPPSGKNTGELFF.

This clonotype was counted many times. The chain links TRBV28 to TRBJ2-1, with 8 bases matching TRBD1. Per germline, CDR1 MDHEN and CDR2 SYDVKM. The CDR3 is made up of 15 amino acids. Germline trimming cut 6 bases from V and 6 bases from J; bases unmatched to any gene: 10. The CDR3 DNA reads as TGTGCCAGCAGATCCGGACAGGGACGGTTCAATGAGCAGTTCTTC. Translated: CASRSGQGRFNEQFF.

This clonotype was found many times. The V and J genes are TRBV2 and TRBJ2-1; D is perhaps TRBD1 (6 bases). The CDR3 spans 15 residues. The V gene lost 6 bases and the J gene lost 8 bases, with 20 bases spanning the gap. CDR1 SNHLY and CDR2 FYNNEI come from the germline V gene. The CDR3 spells CASSPPRGRIDEQFF. The CDR3 DNA sequence: TGTGCCAGCAGCCCGCCCAGGGGCCGGATCGATGAGCAGTTCTTC.

This clonotype appeared a single time. A read error may be the cause here, since a much bigger clone is one base away. This chain uses TRBV28 with TRBJ1-1; D not resolved. Germline CDR1 and CDR2: MDHEN and SYDVKM. The CDR3 has 11 amino acids. As DNA, the CDR3 is TGTGCCAGCACCACCATTAGGGAAGCTCTCTTT. This gives the protein CASTTIREALF.

The chain recombines TRBV24-1 with TRBJ2-5; 8 bases line up with TRBD1. The V segment lost 3 bases and the J segment 3 bases; nucleotides outside the gene matches: 2. Germline V gene sequence: CDR1 KGHDR, CDR2 SFDVKD. The CDR3 runs to 14 residues. CDR3: CATSDRQGKETQYF. Here the CDR3 DNA reads TGTGCCACCAGTGATCGACAGGGGAAAGAGACCCAGTACTTC.

This clonotype was seen many times. The chain recombines TRBV20-1 with TRBJ1-1; the D is unclear. Trimming removed 0 bases from V and 0 bases from J, with 8 bases in between. CDR1 and CDR2 (germline): DFQATT, SNEGSKA (reference sequence). This CDR3 comprises 14 residues. The CDR3 nucleotides read TGCAGTGCTAGAGATCGAGGGTTGAACACTGAAGCTTTCTTT. Translating it yields CSARDRGLNTEAFF.

In this sample, this clonotype turned up many times. The V and J genes are TRBV3-1 and TRBJ1-3; possibly TRBD1 for D (6 bases). The CDR3 loop spans 13 amino acids. The V end lost 3 bases, the J end lost 5 bases, and 8 bases lay between the germline ends. The germline V gene has CDR1 LGHDT and CDR2 YNNKEL (reference sequence). The CDR3 sequence: CASSQGARNTIYF. The CDR3 nucleotides are TGTGCCAGCAGCCAGGGGGCCCGAAACACCATATATTTT.

The rearrangement links TRBV15 to TRBJ2-1; 8 bases are a match to TRBD2. This CDR3 spans 17 amino acids. Trimming at V came to 0 bases and at J to 6 bases, leaving 10 bases not matched to a gene. CDR1 and CDR2 (germline): LNHNV, YYDKDF (reference sequence). The CDR3 loop is CATSRDPWREEGNEQFF. The CDR3 bases are TGTGCCACCAGCAGAGATCCTTGGCGGGAGGAGGGCAATGAGCAGTTCTTC.

The V call is TRBV6-1, the J call TRBJ1-2, with D possibly matching TRBD1 (6 bases). The ends were cut back, 1 base at V and 4 bases at J, with 13 bases in the middle. This CDR3 has 15 amino acids. Germline loops: CDR1 MNHNS, CDR2 SASEGT. The CDR3 sequence is CASSEVIGGIYGYTF. The CDR3 coding sequence is TGTGCCAGCAGTGAAGTGATAGGGGGTATCTATGGCTACACCTTC.

This clonotype was recorded at least ten times. The chain employs TRBV20-1 and TRBJ1-2; 10 bases fit TRBD1. The CDR3 extends over 15 amino acids. From germline, CDR1 is DFQATT and CDR2 SNEGSKA (reference sequence). Trimming removed 2 bases from V and 6 bases from J; junction bases left unmatched: 9. CDR3 protein: CSARPEVGQGNGYTF. In DNA form, the CDR3 reads TGCAGTGCTAGACCAGAAGTGGGACAGGGGAATGGCTACACCTTC.

On this clonotype itself: It may be a read error: a sequence one base away is much more abundant. The chain joins TRBV19 to TRBJ2-1; 7 bases map to TRBD1. The J call may be incorrect, as the DNA end agrees better with TRBJ2-7. Germline CDR1 and CDR2: LNHDA and SQIVND (reference sequence). CDR3 length equals 14 residues. As DNA, the CDR3 is TGTGCCAGTAGCCGGGACAGAACCTACAATGAGCAGTACTTC. This encodes CASSRDRTYNEQYF.

The rearrangement joins TRBV18 to TRBJ2-7; a weak D match, TRBD1 (5 bases). CDR1 and CDR2 (germline): KGHSH, LQKENI. V was trimmed by 0 bases and J by 1 base, leaving 10 bases between them. This CDR3 region has 15 residues. CDR3 DNA: TGTGCCAGCTCACCACCAGGCCGACAGTCCTACGAGCAGTACTTC. Encoded protein: CASSPPGRQSYEQYF.

This chain links TRBV28 with TRBJ1-5; 9 positions match TRBD1. With 8 bases clipped from V and 4 bases from J, the junction kept 3 bases outside the gene matches. CDR1 is MDHEN and CDR2 is SYDVKM in the germline V gene. The CDR3 is 13 residues long. The CDR3 here is CASAGQGNQPQHF. The CDR3 nucleotides are TGTGCCAGCGCGGGACAGGGTAATCAGCCCCAGCATTTT.

This clonotype was seen repeatedly, ten times or more. The chain employs TRBV5-1 and TRBJ1-2; TRBD1 matches 7 bases. Germline-derived CDR1 and CDR2 are SGHRS and YFSETQ. The CDR3 covers 12 residues. V dropped 4 bases and J dropped 11; count of bases not matched to a gene: 8. CDR3: CASSNPTGNYTF. The CDR3, as DNA: TGCGCCAGCAGCAACCCGACAGGGAATTACACCTTC.